The present T cell receptor beta chain was sequenced within a study of monozygotic twins with inflammatory bowel disease. Study-wide points: A single strong clonotype or signal linked to IBD was not supported. Repertoire similarity did not differ between concordant and discordant twins, possibly owing to limited power. With inverse Simpson as the measure, TCRbeta diversity was lower in IBD patients than in healthy co-twins.

The template-switching step introduced UMIs that carried a 6-nucleotide sample barcode. For each CDR3 protein, TCRdb gives one entry from its re-call of the 5' RACE reads, without DNA. The ten top clones account for approximately 2.8%, within a sample of a few hundred thousand distinct CDR3 sequences. Germline V lookup: CDR1 SGDLS, CDR2 YYNGEE. The CDR3 covers 16 residues. To note about this clonotype: Its antigen is not identified.

The chain is built from TRBV9 and TRBJ1-2. This TCR came from a human donor with ulcerative colitis or Crohn's disease, or a healthy co-twin of an affected twin (not recorded which). Sequenced: blood. CDR3 protein: CASSVGRDRYLYGNTF.